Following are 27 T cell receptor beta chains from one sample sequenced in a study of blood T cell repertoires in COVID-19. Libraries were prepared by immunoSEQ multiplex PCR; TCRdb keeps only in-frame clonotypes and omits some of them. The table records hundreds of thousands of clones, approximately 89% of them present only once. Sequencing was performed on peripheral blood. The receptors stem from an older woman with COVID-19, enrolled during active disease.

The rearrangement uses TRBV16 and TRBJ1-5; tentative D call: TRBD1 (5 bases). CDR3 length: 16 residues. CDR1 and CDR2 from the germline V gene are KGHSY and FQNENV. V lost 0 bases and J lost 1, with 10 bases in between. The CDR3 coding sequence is TGTGCCAGCAGCCAATCCGGGGGTTTAAGCAATCAGCCCCAGCATTTT. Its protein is CASSQSGGLSNQPQHF.

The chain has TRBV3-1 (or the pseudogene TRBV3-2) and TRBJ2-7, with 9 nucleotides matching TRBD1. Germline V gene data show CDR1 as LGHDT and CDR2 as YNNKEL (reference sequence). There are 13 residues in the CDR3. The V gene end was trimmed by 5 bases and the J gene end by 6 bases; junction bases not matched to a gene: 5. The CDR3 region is CASSSGTGREQYF. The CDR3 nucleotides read TGTGCCAGCAGCTCCGGGACAGGGCGCGAGCAGTACTTC.

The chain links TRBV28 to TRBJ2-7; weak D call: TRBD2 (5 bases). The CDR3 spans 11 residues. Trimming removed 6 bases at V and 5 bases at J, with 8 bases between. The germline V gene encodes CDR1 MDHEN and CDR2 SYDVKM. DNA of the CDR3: TGTGCCAGCAGGGAGAGGGACGAGCAGTACTTC. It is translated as CASRERDEQYF.

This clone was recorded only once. In nucleotides, the CDR3 is TGTGCCAGCAGCTTAGGGTTTGTGGGCCACTCTGGAAACACCATATATTTT. It yields the protein CASSLGFVGHSGNTIYF. The rearrangement uses TRBV7-2 and TRBJ1-3; D unclear. Germline V CDR1 and CDR2: SGHTA, FQGNSA. With 1 base removed from V and 0 bases from J, the gap between germline ends came to 13 bases. This CDR3 has 17 residues.

CDR3 residues: CASGQTGTSSTDTQYF. The CDR3, as DNA: TGCGCCAGCGGACAAACCGGGACTAGCAGCACAGATACGCAGTATTTT. The J gene is TRBJ2-3, the V gene TRBV5-1; TRBD2 matches 9 bases. Germline V gene lookup returns CDR1 SGHRS and CDR2 YFSETQ. Trimming removed 7 bases from V and 0 bases from J; junction bases left unmatched: 9. CDR3 length: 16 amino acids.

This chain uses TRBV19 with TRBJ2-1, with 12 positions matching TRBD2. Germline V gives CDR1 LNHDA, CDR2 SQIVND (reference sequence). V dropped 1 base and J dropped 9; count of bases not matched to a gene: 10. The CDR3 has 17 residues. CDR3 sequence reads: CASSIVETSGSRGEQFF. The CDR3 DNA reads TGTGCCAGTAGTATAGTCGAGACTAGCGGGAGCCGGGGTGAGCAGTTCTTC.

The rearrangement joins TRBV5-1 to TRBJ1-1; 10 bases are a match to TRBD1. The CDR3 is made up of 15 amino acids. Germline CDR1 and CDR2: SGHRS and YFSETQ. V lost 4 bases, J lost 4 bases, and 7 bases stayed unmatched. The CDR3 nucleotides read TGCGCCAGCAGCAGGGACAGGGGTTCGGGCACTGAAGCTTTCTTT. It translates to CASSRDRGSGTEAFF.

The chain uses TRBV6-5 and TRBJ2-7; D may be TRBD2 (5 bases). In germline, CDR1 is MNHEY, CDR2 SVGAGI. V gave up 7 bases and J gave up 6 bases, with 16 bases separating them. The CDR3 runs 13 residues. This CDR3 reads CASKKTSLGEQYF. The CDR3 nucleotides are TGTGCCAGCAAAAAAACTAGTTTAGGCGAGCAGTACTTC.

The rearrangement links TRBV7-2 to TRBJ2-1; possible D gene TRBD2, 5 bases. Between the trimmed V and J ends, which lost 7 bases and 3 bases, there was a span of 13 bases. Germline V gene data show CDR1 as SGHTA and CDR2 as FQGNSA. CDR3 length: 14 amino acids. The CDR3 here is CASTTPGNYNEQFF. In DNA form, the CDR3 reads TGTGCCAGCACAACACCGGGAAACTACAATGAGCAGTTCTTC.

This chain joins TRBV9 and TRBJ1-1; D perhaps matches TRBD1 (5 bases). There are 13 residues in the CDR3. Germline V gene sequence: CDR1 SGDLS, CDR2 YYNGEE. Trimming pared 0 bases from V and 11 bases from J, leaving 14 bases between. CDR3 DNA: TGTGCCAGCAGCGTAGGGGCCCAGGGTTGGGCTTTCTTT. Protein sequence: CASSVGAQGWAFF. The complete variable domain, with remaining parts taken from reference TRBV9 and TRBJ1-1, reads DSGVTQTPKHLITATGQRVTLRCSPRSGDLSVYWYQQSLDQGLQFLIQYYNGEERAKGNILERFSAQQFPDLHSELNLSSLELGDSALYFCASSVGAQGWAFFGQGTRLTVV.

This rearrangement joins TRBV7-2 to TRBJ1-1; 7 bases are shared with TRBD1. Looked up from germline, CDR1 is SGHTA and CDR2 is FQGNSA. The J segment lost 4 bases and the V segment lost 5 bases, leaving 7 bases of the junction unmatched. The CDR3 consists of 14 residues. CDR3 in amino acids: CASSMNRGATEAFF. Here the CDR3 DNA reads TGTGCCAGCAGCATGAACAGGGGCGCCACTGAAGCTTTCTTT.

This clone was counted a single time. CDR3 in DNA: TGTGCCAGCAGCCCAGGTTATACTGAAGCTTTCTTT. It encodes CASSPGYTEAFF. The genes are TRBV6-5 and TRBJ1-1, with no clear D. Looked up from germline, CDR1 is MNHEY and CDR2 is SVGAGI. The V and J ends lost 6 bases and 5 bases respectively, with 10 bases between them. This CDR3 comprises 12 residues.

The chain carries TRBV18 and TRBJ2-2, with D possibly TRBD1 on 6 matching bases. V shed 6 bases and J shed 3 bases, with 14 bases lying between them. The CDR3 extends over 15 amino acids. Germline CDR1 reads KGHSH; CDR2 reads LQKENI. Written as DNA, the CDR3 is TGTGCCAGCTCCCAACCAGGGGTGGACACCGGGGAGCTGTTTTTT. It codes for CASSQPGVDTGELFF.

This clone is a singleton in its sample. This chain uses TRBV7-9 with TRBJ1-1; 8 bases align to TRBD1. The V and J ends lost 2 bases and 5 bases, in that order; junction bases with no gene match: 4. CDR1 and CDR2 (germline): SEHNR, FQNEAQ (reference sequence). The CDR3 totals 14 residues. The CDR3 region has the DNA TGTGCCAGCAGCTTACAGGGGGCGCGGACTGAAGCTTTCTTT. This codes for CASSLQGARTEAFF.

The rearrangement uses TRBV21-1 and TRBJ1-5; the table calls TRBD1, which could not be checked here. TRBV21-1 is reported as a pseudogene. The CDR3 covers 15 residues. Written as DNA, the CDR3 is TGTGCCAGCAGCAAAGAGACAGGGTCTAATCAGCCCCAGCATTTT. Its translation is CASSKETGSNQPQHF.

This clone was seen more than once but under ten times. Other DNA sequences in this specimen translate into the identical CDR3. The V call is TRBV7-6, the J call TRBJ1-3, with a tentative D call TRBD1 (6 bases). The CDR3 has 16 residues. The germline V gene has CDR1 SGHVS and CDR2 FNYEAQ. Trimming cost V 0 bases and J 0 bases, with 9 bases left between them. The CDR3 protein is CASSLATGSSGNTIYF. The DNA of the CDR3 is TGTGCCAGCAGCTTAGCGACAGGTTCCTCTGGAAACACCATATATTTT.

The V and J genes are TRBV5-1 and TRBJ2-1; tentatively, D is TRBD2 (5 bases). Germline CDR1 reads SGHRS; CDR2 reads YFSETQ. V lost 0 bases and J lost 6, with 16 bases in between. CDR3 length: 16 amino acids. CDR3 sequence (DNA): TGCGCCAGCAGCTTGGAAGGCGGGCCCGGAGTCAATGAGCAGTTCTTC. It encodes CASSLEGGPGVNEQFF.

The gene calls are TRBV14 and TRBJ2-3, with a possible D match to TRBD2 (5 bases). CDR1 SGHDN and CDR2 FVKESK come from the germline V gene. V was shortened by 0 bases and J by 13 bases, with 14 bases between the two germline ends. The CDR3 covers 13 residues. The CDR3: CASSQEGTRREYF. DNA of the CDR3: TGTGCCAGCAGCCAAGAAGGTACGCGGCGGGAGTATTTT.

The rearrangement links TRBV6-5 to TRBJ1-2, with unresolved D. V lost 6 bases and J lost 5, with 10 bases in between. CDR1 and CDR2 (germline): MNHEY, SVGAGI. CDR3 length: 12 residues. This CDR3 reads CASSPGIYGYTF. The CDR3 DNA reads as TGTGCCAGCAGCCCAGGTATATATGGCTACACCTTC.

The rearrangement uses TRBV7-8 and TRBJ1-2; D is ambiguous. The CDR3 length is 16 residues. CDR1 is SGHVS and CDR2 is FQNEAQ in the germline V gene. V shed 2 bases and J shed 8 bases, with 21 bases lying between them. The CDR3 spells CASSLNLKAQPRGYTF. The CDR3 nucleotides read TGTGCCAGCAGCTTAAACCTAAAGGCGCAGCCGCGGGGCTACACCTTC.

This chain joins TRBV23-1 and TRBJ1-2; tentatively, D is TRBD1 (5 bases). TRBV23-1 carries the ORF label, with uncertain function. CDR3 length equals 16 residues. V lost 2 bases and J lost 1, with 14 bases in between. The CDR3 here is CASSQGRGGVNYGYTF. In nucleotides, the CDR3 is TGCGCCAGCAGTCAAGGGAGGGGTGGTGTTAACTATGGCTACACCTTC.

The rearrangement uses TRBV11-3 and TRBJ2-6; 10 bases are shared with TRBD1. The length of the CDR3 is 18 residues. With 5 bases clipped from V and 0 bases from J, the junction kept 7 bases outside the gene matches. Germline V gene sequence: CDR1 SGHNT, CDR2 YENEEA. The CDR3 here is CASSPGTGVNSGANVLTF. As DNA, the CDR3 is TGTGCCAGCAGCCCGGGGACAGGGGTAAACTCTGGGGCCAACGTCCTGACTTTC.

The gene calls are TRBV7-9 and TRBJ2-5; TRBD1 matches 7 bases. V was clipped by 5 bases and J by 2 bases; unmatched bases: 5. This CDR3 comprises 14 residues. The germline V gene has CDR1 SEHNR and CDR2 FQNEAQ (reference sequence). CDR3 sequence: CASSPGTVQETQYF. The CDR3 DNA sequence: TGTGCCAGCAGCCCCGGGACAGTACAAGAGACCCAGTACTTC.

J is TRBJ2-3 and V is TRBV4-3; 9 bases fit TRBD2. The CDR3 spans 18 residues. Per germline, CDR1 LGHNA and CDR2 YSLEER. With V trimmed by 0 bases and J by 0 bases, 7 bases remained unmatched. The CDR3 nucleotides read TGCGCCAGCAGCCAAGACCCTAGCGGGATCTTCAGCACAGATACGCAGTATTTT. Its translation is CASSQDPSGIFSTDTQYF.

CDR3 DNA: TGTGCCAGCAGCTTAGACGGACAATCAAACACTGAAGCTTTCTTT. It codes for CASSLDGQSNTEAFF. J is TRBJ1-1 and V is TRBV11-2; possibly TRBD1 for D (5 bases). Germline V CDR1 and CDR2: SGHAT, FQNNGV. The ends were cut back, 0 bases at V and 2 bases at J, with 10 bases in the middle. The CDR3 loop spans 15 amino acids.

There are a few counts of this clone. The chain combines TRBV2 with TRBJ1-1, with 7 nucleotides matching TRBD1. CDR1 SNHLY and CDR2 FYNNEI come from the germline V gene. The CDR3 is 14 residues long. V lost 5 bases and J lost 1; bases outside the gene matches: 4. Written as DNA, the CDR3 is TGTGCCAGCAGTACGAGACAGGGGAACACTGAAGCTTTCTTT. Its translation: CASSTRQGNTEAFF.

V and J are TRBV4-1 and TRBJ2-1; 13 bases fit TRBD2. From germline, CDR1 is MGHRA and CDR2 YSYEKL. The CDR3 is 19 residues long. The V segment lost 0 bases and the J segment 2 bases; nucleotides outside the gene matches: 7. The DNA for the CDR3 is TGCGCCAGCAGCCAAGATCGGGGACTAGCGGGGCAGACCTACAATGAGCAGTTCTTC. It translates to CASSQDRGLAGQTYNEQFF.